Presented here are 11 T cell receptor beta chains from one specimen sequenced in a study of CD8+CD57+ T cells in acquired aplastic anemia (dated by TCRdb to between 2017 and 2018). Sequencing was performed on an Illumina HiSeq 2000. Genomic DNA was used as template for profiling of TCR beta VDJ combinations and CDR3 sequences. Starting from the raw public reads, TCRdb applied fastp trimming at Q25, assembled clones with MiXCR and retained in-frame beta chains. Rows merge per CDR3 protein into single entries with the most common DNA and genes. For this sample there are about 250,000 distinct CDR3 sequences; around 45% appear just once. Approximately 8% of the sample rests with the top ten. Patients chosen for sequencing had shown expansion of CD8+CD57+ cells by flow cytometry. Sequenced sample: sorted CD4+, CD8+, or CD8+CD57+ T cells (not recorded which) from PBMCs. Receptor source: a human donor with aplastic anemia.

On this clonotype itself: A clone one base away is much larger, so this may be a read error. This chain connects TRBV7-3 to TRBJ1-5, with unresolved D. Germline loops: CDR1 SGHTA, CDR2 FQGTGA. Trimming pared 2 bases from V and 4 bases from J, leaving 6 bases between. The length of the CDR3 is 13 residues. The DNA of the CDR3 is TGTGCCAGCAGCTTATTTGAGAATCAGCCCCAGCATTTT. This codes for CASSLFENQPQHF.

The chain couples TRBV6-5 to TRBJ2-2; D unresolved. CDR3 size: 12 residues. CDR1 is MNHEY and CDR2 is SVGAGI in the germline V gene. V was pared by 5 bases and J by 7 bases, with 8 bases between. CDR3 nucleotides: TGTGCCAGCAGTCGCAGCAGCGGGGAGCTGTTTTTT. Protein sequence: CASSRSSGELFF.

This clonotype was seen more than once but under ten times. The J gene is TRBJ2-7, the V gene TRBV27; TRBD1 aligns across 8 bases. Germline V gene lookup returns CDR1 MNHEY and CDR2 SMNVEV (reference sequence). V lost 5 bases and J lost 0; bases outside the gene matches: 9. This CDR3 is built from 16 residues. CDR3 DNA sequence: TGTGCCAGCAGTGTAACAGGGGGGACATCCTCCTACGAGCAGTACTTC. Amino acid sequence: CASSVTGGTSSYEQYF.

V is TRBV2 and J is TRBJ2-3, with 10 bases matching TRBD2. Per germline, CDR1 SNHLY and CDR2 FYNNEI. V trimming: 7 bases; J trimming: 4 bases; junction bases outside the gene matches: 5. The CDR3 is made up of 14 amino acids. CDR3 in DNA: TGTGCCAGCATGCTAGCGGGAGATGCAGATACGCAGTATTTT. This translates into CASMLAGDADTQYF.

The genes are TRBV27 and TRBJ2-7, with TRBD1 matching 7 bases. The germline CDR1 and CDR2 sequences are MNHEY and SMNVEV (reference sequence). The CDR3 spans 16 residues. Unmatched junction bases numbered 8, after V lost 0 bases and J lost 3 bases. CDR3 sequence reads: CASSLSIGGGFYEQYF. The CDR3 coding sequence is TGTGCCAGCAGTTTATCGATAGGGGGCGGCTTCTACGAGCAGTACTTC.

This clonotype appeared a few times. The gene calls are TRBV15 and TRBJ2-5; D unclear. CDR3 length: 15 amino acids. CDR1 is LNHNV and CDR2 is YYDKDF in the germline V gene (reference sequence). V shed 0 bases and J shed 1 base, with 9 bases lying between them. CDR3 sequence reads: CATSRETRAQETQYF. CDR3 DNA: TGTGCCACCAGCAGAGAGACCCGGGCCCAAGAGACCCAGTACTTC.

The CDR3 region is CASSSTGANYGYTF. The CDR3 DNA reads TGTGCCAGCAGTTCTACAGGGGCCAACTATGGCTACACCTTC. The V gene is TRBV28, the J gene TRBJ1-2, with 7 nucleotides matching TRBD1. V trimming: 4 bases; J trimming: 2 bases; junction bases outside the gene matches: 4. The germline CDR1 and CDR2 sequences are MDHEN and SYDVKM. CDR3 length equals 14 residues.

This clonotype was counted at least ten times. The rearrangement links TRBV7-9 to TRBJ2-7; D unclear. V lost 6 bases to trimming and J lost 7 bases, with 13 bases between them. The CDR3 totals 12 residues. Germline V gives CDR1 SEHNR, CDR2 FQNEAQ (reference sequence). Written as DNA, the CDR3 is TGTGCCAGCAGTCCTCTAGTCCAAGAGCAGTACTTC. This sequence encodes CASSPLVQEQYF.

With respect to this clonotype: The junction departs from the called germline gene at one end, perhaps through a read error. The chain couples TRBV25-1 to TRBJ1-1; D might be TRBD1 (5 bases). This CDR3 has 13 residues. From germline, CDR1 is MGHDK and CDR2 SYGVNS. The CDR3, as DNA: TGTGCCGGCAGTGAAACAGTATCGAAGGGGGCTTTCTTT. This translates into CAGSETVSKGAFF.

In regard to this clonotype: A much larger clone is a single base away; this may be a read error. This chain connects TRBV12-3 or TRBV12-4 to TRBJ1-2, with D unresolved. This CDR3 has 11 residues. With 8 bases removed from V and 7 bases from J, the gap between germline ends came to 11 bases. The chain's CDR3 is CASGWQVGYTF. The DNA for the CDR3 is TGTGCCAGCGGTTGGCAGGTTGGCTACACCTTC.

The V gene is TRBV15, the J gene TRBJ1-6; D gene unclear. The V gene lost 0 bases and the J gene lost 9 bases, with 6 bases spanning the gap. From germline, CDR1 is LNHNV and CDR2 YYDKDF (reference sequence). The CDR3 extends over 13 amino acids. The CDR3 DNA sequence: TGTGCCACCAGCAGAGATAAGGGTTCACCCCTCCACTTT. This translates into CATSRDKGSPLHF.